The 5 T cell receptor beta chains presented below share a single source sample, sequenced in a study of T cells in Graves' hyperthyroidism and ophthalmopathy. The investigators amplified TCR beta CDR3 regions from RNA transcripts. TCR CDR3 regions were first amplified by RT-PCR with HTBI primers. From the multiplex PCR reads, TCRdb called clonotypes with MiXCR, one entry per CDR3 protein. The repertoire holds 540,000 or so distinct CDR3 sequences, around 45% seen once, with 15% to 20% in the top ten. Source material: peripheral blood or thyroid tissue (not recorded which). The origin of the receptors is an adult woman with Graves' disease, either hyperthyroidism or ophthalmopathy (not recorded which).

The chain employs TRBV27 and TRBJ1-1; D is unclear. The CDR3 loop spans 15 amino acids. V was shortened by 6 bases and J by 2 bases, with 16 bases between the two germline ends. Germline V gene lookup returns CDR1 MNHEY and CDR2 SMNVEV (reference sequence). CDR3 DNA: TGTGCCAGCAGGACAATACAAGGTAGCAACACTGAAGCTTTCTTT. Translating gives CASRTIQGSNTEAFF.

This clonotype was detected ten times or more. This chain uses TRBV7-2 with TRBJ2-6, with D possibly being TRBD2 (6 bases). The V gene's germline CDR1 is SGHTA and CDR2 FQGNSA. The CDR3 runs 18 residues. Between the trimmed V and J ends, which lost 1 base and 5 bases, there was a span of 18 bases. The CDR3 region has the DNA TGTGCCAGCAGCTTAGTATCCTGGGGGGAGCGGAGGGCCAACGTCCTGACTTTC. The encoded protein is CASSLVSWGERRANVLTF.

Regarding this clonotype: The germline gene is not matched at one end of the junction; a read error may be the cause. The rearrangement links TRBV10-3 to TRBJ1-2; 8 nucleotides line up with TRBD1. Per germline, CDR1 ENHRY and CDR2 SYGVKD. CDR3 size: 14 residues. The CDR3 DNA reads TGTGCCATCAGAGGCCGACAGGGGTGGTACGAGCAATACTTC. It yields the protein CAIRGRQGWYEQYF.

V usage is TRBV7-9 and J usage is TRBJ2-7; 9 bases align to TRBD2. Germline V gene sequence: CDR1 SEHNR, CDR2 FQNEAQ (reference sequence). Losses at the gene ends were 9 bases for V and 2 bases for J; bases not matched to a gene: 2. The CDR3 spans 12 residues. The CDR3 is CASVAGAYEQYF. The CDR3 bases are TGTGCCAGTGTAGCGGGAGCCTACGAGCAGTACTTC. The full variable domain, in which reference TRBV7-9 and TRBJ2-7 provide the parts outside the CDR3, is DTGVSQNPRHKITKRGQNVTFRCDPISEHNRLYWYRQTLGQGPEFLTYFQNEAQLEKSRLLSDRFSAERPKGSFSTLEIQRTEQGDSAMYLCASVAGAYEQYFGPGTRLTVT.

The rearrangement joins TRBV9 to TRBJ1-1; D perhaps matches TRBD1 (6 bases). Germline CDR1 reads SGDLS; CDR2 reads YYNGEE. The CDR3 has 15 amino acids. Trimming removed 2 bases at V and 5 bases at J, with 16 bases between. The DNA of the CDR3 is TGTGCCAGCAGCGTGGGGGGCAGGGAGGATACTGAAGCTTTCTTT. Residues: CASSVGGREDTEAFF.